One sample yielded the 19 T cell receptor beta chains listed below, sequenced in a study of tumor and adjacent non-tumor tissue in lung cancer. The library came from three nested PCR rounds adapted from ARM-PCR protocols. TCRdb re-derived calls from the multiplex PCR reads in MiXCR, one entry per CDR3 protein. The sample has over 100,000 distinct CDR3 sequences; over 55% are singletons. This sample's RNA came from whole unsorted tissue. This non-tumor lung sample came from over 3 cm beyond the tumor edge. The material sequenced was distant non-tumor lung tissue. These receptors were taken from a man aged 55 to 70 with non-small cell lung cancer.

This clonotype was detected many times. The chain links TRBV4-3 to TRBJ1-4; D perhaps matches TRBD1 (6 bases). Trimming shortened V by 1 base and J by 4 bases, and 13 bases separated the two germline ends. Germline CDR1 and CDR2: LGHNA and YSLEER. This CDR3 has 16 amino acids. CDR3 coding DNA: TGCGCCAGCAGCCAAGCAGGGACATGGGGTAATGAAAAACTGTTTTTT. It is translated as CASSQAGTWGNEKLFF.

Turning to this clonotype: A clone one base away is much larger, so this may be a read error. The DNA for the CDR3 is TGCGCCAACAGACTACCGGGACCCTACAATGAGCAGTTCTTC. This translates into CANRLPGPYNEQFF. The rearrangement links TRBV5-1 to TRBJ2-1; D may be TRBD1 or TRBD2 (5 bases each). Trimming stripped 9 bases from V and 2 bases from J, with 15 bases between. Germline CDR1 is SGHRS and CDR2 is YFSETQ. The CDR3 sequence is 14 residues long. Based on the CDR3 plus reference TRBV5-1 and TRBJ2-1, the full variable domain is KAGVTQTPRYLIKTRGQQVTLSCSPISGHRSVSWYQQTPGQGLQFLFEYFSETQRNKGNFPGRFSGRQFSNSRSEMNVSTLELGDSALYLCANRLPGPYNEQFFGPGTRLTVL.

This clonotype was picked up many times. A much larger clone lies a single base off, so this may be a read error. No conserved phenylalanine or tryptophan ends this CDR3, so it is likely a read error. This chain's CDR3 is CAIRGAGNEQYL. The CDR3, as DNA: TGTGCCATCAGAGGGGCAGGGAACGAGCAGTACCTC. The V and J genes are TRBV10-3 and TRBJ2-7, with D perhaps matching TRBD1 (5 bases). Germline lookup yields CDR1 ENHRY and CDR2 SYGVKD. This CDR3 comprises 12 residues. V was shortened by 6 bases and J by 5 bases, with 11 bases between the two germline ends.

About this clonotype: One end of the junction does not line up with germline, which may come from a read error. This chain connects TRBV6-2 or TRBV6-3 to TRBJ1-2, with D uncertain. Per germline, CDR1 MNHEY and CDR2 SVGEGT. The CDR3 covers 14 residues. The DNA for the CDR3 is TGTGCCAGCAGCCTCATGTGGGGAGTTTATGCCTACACCTTC. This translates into CASSLMWGVYAYTF.

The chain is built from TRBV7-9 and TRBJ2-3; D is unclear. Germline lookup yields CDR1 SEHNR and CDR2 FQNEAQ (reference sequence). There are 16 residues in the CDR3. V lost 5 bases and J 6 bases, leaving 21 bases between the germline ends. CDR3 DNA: TGTGCCAGCAGCCCCTCGGGTGGGTCGTCCGGGGATACGCAGTATTTT. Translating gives CASSPSGGSSGDTQYF.

This CDR3 is CVCSNRGAEAFF. CDR3 sequence (DNA): TGTGTCTGCAGCAACAGGGGCGCTGAAGCTTTCTTT. This rearrangement joins TRBV12-3 or TRBV12-4 to TRBJ1-1, with 7 bases fitting TRBD1. The CDR3 is 12 amino acids.

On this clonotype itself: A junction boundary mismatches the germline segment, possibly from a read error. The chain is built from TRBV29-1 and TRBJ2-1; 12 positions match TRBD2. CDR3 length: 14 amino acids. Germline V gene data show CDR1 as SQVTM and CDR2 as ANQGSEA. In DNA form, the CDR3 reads TGCAGCGTTGGACTAGCGGGAGTCTATAATGAGCAACTCTTC. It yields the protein CSVGLAGVYNEQLF.

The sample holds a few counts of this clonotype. The CDR3 nucleotides read TGTGCCAGCAGCCAGGGGACAACTGACACCATATATTTT. Its protein is CASSQGTTDTIYF. The chain is built from TRBV7-8 and TRBJ1-3; D is perhaps TRBD1 (6 bases). V lost 5 bases and J lost 8, with 13 bases in between. CDR1 is SGHVS, CDR2 FQNEAQ, per germline. The CDR3 is made up of 13 amino acids.

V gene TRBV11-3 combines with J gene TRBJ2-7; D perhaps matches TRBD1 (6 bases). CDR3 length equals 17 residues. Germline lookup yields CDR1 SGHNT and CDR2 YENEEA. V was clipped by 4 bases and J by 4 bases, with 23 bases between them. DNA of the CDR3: TGTGCCAGCAGCTCTGGGGCCCCTCCCGGACAGACTTACGAGCAGTACTTC. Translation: CASSSGAPPGQTYEQYF.

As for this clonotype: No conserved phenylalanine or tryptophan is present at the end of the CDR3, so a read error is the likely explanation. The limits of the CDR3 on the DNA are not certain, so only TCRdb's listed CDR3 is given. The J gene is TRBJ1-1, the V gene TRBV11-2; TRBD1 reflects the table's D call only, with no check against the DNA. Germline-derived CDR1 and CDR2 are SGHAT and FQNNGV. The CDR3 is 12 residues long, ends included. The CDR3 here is CASSQGQFETFS.

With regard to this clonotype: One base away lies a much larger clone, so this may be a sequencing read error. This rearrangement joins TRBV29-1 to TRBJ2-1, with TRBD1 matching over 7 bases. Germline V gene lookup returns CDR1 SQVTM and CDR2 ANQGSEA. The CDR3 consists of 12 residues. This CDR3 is CGVEGQYNEQFF. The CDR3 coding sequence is TGCGGCGTTGAGGGACAGTACAATGAGCAGTTCTTC.

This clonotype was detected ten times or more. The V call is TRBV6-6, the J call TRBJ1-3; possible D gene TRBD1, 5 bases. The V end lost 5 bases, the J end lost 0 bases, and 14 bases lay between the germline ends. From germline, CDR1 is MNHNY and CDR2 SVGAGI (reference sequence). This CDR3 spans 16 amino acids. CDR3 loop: CASSRQSPFSGNTIYF. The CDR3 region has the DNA TGTGCCAGCAGTAGACAGTCACCATTCTCTGGAAACACCATATATTTT.

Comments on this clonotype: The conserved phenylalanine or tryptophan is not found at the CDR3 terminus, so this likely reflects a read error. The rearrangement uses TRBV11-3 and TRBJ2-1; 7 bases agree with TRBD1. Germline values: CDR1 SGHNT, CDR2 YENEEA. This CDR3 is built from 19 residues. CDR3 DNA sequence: TGTGCCAGTAGCTCCCGGACAGCCTCGGGGCGAGGGGGCACCAATGAGCAGTTCTTA. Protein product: CASSSRTASGRGGTNEQFL.

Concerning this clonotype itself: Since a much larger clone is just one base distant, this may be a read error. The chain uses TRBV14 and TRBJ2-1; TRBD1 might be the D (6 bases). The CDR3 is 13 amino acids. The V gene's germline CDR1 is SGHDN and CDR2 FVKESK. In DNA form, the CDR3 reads TGTGCCAGCACCCAAGGACAGTCCAATGAGCAGTTCTTC. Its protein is CASTQGQSNEQFF. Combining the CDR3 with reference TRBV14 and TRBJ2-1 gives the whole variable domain EAGVTQFPSHSVIEKGQTVTLRCDPISGHDNLYWYRRVMGKEIKFLLHFVKESKQDESGMPNNRFLAERTGGTYSTLKVQPAELEDSGVYFCASTQGQSNEQFFGPGTRLTVL.

The CDR3 spells CASSVDRDQSQHF. CDR3 nucleotide sequence: TGTGCCAGCAGCGTTGACCGTGACCAGTCCCAGCATTTT. The chain has TRBV6-5 and TRBJ1-5; D unclear. Germline assignment: CDR1 MNHEY and CDR2 SVGAGI. The V end lost 6 bases, the J end lost 11 bases, and 17 bases lay between the germline ends. This CDR3 is built from 13 residues.

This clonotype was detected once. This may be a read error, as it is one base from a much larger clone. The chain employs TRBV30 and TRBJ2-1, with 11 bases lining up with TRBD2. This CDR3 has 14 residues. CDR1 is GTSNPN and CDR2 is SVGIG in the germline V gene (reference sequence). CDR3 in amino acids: CVCAGTSGYNEQFF. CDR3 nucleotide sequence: TGTGTCTGCGCCGGGACTAGCGGTTACAATGAGCAGTTCTTC.

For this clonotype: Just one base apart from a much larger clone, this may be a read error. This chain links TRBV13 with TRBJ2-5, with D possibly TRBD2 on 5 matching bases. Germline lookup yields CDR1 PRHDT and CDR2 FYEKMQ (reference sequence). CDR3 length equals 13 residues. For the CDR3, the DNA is TGTGTCAGCAGCCCCGGGGTCCAAGAGACCCAGTACTTC. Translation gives CVSSPGVQETQYF.

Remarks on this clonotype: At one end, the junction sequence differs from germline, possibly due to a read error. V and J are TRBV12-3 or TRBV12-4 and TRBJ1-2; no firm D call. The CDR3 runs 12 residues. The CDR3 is CASSSAKYVYTF. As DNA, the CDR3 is TGTGCCAGCAGTTCGGCGAAGTATGTCTACACCTTC.

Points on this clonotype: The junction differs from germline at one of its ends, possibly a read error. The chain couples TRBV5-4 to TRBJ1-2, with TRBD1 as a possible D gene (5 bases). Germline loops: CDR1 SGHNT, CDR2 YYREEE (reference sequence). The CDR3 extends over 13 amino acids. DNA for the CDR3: TGTGTCAGCAGTCGACATGGGGCGTATGGCTACACCTTC. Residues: CVSSRHGAYGYTF.